This TCR beta chain came from a study of blood T cells in healthy people across ages. Across the whole study: Template-switching capture recovered about one barcoded beta molecule per two T cells.

PCR was performed a second time for about 7 to 11 cycles using a sample-barcoded 5' primer and a J-beta primer mix. TCRdb ran MiXCR on the 5' RACE reads and lists one entry per CDR3 protein. The table includes hundreds of thousands of distinct CDR3 sequences, 55% to 75% detected once. Sequencing was carried out using blood. The source is a young man in good health.

CDR3 bases: TGTGCCAGCAGGAAAACAGGGAAGGAGACCCAGTACTTC. The encoded protein is CASRKTGKETQYF. V usage is TRBV12-3 or TRBV12-4 and J usage is TRBJ2-7, with TRBD1 as a possible D gene (6 bases). The J call may be in error: the DNA end matches TRBJ2-5 better. This CDR3 is built from 13 residues.